The sequence of this TCR beta chain was determined in a study of T cells after yellow fever vaccination. In its sample, this clonotype was seen a few times. What it recognizes is unknown. V shed 4 bases, J shed 5 bases, and the junction held 9 bases outside the gene matches. This CDR3 region has 17 residues. Germline CDR1 SGHRS, CDR2 YFSETQ. Study-wide results and caveats: Any FACS-sorted repertoire could hold abundant clonotypes that contaminate it from the bulk population.

One entry per CDR3 protein results from TCRdb running MiXCR on the 5' RACE reads. The sample holds 300,000 to 450,000 distinct CDR3 sequences, 6.2% seen once. This receptor was identified in a man aged 30 to 45 who received the YFV17D yellow fever vaccine. The chain combines TRBV5-1 with TRBJ2-5, with 15 nucleotides matching TRBD2. The sample in question was PBMCs, obtained 5 days after the yellow fever booster vaccination. The CDR3 DNA reads TGCGCCAGCAGCCGTGGACTAGCGGGAGGGCCTGGTGAGACCCAGTACTTC. This translates into CASSRGLAGGPGETQYF.